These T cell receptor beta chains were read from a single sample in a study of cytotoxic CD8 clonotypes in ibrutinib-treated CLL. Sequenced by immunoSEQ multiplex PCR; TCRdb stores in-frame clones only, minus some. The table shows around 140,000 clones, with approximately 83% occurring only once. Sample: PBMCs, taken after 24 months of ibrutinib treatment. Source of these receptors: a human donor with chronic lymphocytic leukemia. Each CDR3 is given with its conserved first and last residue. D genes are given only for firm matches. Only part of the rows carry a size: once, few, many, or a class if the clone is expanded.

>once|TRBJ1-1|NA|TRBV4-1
CASSQRIAGENTEAFF
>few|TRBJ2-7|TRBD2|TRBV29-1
CSVTLAGGPSVQYF
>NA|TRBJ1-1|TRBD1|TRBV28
CASSPTGDLVLNTEAFF
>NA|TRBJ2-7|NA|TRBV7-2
CASSSHGSYEQYF
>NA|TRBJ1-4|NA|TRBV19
CASRDSSAREKLFF
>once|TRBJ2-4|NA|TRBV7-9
CASSFQDIAKNIQYF
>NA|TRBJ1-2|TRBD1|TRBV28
CANWDSSNYGYTF
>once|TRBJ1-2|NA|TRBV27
CASSSQVFQGDAANYGYTF
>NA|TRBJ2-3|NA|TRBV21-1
CASSFRGGREGDTQYF
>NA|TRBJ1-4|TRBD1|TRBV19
CASRASYRGLEGKLFF
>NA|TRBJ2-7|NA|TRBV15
CATSPRRENVYEQYF
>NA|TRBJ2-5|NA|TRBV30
CAWSVDRTQYF
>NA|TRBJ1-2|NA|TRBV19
CASSIVRGEGYTF
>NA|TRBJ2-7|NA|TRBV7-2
CASSFGSNYEQYF
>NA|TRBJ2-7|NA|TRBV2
CASRRQGTIDYEQYF
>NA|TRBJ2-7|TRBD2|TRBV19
CASSSALAGSYEQYF
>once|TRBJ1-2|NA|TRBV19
CASKGGEPHYGYTF
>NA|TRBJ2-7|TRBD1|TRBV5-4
CASSQGQGARYEQYF
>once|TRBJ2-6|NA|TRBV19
CASSIWVGSSGANVLTF
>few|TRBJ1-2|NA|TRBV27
CASSLRFSAPSYGYTF
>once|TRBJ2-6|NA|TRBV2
CASRDVSGANVLTF
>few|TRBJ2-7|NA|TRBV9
CASSTREEYEQYF
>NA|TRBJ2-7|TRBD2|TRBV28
CASLTPGLPYEQYF
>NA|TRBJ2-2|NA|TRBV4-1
CASSLFQPASTGELFF
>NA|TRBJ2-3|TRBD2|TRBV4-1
CASSSPRRRGATSTDTQYF
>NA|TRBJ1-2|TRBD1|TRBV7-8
CASSPRTGNYGYTF
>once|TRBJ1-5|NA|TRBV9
CASSPGPNLNQPQHF
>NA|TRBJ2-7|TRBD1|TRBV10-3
CAISELSGGYEQYF
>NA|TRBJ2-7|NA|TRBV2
CASSFERSHEQYF
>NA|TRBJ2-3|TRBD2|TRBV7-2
CASSVFSGRASGDTQYF
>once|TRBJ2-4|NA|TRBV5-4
CASIMSRTLAKNIQYF
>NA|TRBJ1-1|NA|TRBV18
CASSRDLNTEAFF
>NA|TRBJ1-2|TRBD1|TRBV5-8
CASSLTGGGYTF
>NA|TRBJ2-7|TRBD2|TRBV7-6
CASSSTSGRYEQYF
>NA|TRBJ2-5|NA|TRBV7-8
CASSASTGRPGTQYF
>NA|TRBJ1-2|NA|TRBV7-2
CASSLESHYVNYGYTF
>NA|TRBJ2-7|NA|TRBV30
CALNREGVPYEQYF
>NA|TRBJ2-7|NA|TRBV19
CASSIGVYEQYF
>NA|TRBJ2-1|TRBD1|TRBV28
CASKGQGSSYNEQFF
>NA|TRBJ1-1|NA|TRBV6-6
CASSYGTNAEAFF
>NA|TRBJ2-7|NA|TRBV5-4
CASSPGGGPYEQYF
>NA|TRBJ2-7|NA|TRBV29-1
CSVPRGGLGEQYF
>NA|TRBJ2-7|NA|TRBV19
CASSIVGGNGDEQYF
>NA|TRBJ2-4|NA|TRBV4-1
CASSHLFGMIAKNIQYF
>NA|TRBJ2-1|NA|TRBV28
CASSFTPDYNEQFF
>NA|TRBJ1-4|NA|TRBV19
CASRPGNEKLFF
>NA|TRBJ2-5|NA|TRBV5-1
CASSLPGVGTQYF
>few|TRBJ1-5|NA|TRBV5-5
CASSFAYSNQPQHF
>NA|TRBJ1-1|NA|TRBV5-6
CASSLNTEAFF
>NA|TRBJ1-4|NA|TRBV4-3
CASSQDPQGQILFF
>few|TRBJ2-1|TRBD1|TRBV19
CASSRGRDNEQFF
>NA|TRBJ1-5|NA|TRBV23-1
CASSQPYFGSSNQPQHF
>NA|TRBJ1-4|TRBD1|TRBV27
CASSRFGTGRNEKLFF
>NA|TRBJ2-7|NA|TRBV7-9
CASSLEFYEQYF
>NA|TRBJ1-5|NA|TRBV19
CASSTDRNNQPQHF